The entry that follows covers one T cell receptor (beta chain) sequence. The source of the sample is a study of blood T cell repertoires in COVID-19. The overall study: Whether acute or convalescent, the COVID-19 samples came from the United States, Italy and Spain. T cells, B-cell-depleted T cells, or PBMCs provided the cDNA or gDNA that served as material.

In the authors' workflow: Amplification of reference gene primers provided the estimated nucleated cell counts. The repertoire was sequenced with immunoSEQ multiplex PCR; TCRdb's copy has only in-frame clones and lacks some. V and J calls and clone size come straight from that table; D and trimming were deduced from the DNA. The sample has roughly 61,000 clones, approximately 92% seen once; the top ten hold around 2.3%. Between the trimmed V and J ends, which lost 2 bases and 2 bases, there was a span of 13 bases. The germline V gene encodes CDR1 KGHSH and CDR2 LQKENI. The CDR3 spans 15 residues. The source of this sequence is a man in his sixties with acute or convalescent COVID-19. This chain links TRBV18 with TRBJ2-7; TRBD1 is a possible D gene (5 bases). The sample consisted of peripheral blood. CDR3: CASSPGAGPTYEQYF. The CDR3 nucleotides are TGTGCCAGCTCACCAGGGGCAGGGCCTACCTACGAGCAGTACTTC.